The following is a T cell receptor (beta chain) sequence with its context. At least ten counts were recorded for this clonotype. Its antigen is unknown. Per-nucleotide qualities are absent, and no much larger clonotype sits a single base away. Instrument on record: Illumina HiSeq 1500. TCRdb applied fastp at Q25 and MiXCR to the public reads, then kept only in-frame beta chains. One record per CDR3 amino acid sequence lists the most common genes and DNA. The sample table contains hundreds of thousands of distinct CDR3 sequences; only one count was recorded for less than 25% of them. The top ten clones comprise 8% of the sample. Per the germline V gene (reference sequence), SEHNR is the CDR1 and FQNEAQ is the CDR2. From its cysteine to its phenylalanine, the CDR3 spans 11 amino acids. The read is trimmed to its CDR3 DNA, 33 bases read in frame from base 1. V is clipped by 5 bases and J by 4 bases, and the sequence between their germline boundaries is 3 bases long.

The data were taken from a study of T cell repertoires in cytomegalovirus infection (dated by TCRdb to the late 2010s). Regarding the study in general: Donor HLA type was relevant to the analysis, because carriage of CMV infection together with the matching HLA type was indicated by public TCR beta signatures. Results the study describes overall, beyond this receptor: The ex vivo response was dominated by HLA-C-restricted CMV-specific TCR beta clonotypes, and the single most frequent clonotype in two of eight donors was supplied by these HLA-C-restricted clonotypes. Carriers of CMV infection plus the relevant HLA type were discriminated by the cumulative frequency of public TCR beta family members in the study cohort and in an independent approximately 340-donor cohort.

This clonotype was sampled from a human donor in good health (CMV status not recorded). Some clones in this sample may be carry-over from other donors' samples. Sequenced input: CD8+ T cells from PBMCs. This sequence uses TRBV7-9 and TRBJ2-1; no confident D gene assignment can be made. CDR3 sequence: CASSEYNEQFF. The bases are TGTGCCAGCAGCGAGTACAATGAGCAGTTCTTC.